The rows below give T cell receptor beta chains drawn from one sample of a study of tumor-infiltrating lymphocytes in oesophageal squamous cell carcinoma. TCRdb reanalysed the PCR reads using MiXCR and keeps one entry per CDR3 protein. The sample records approximately 2,700 distinct CDR3 sequences, about 15% being singletons. Sequences were obtained from esophageal tumor tissue. The origin of the receptors is a male donor with esophageal squamous cell carcinoma. Each CDR3 is given with its conserved first and last residue. A D gene is named only where the DNA matches it firmly. Clone sizes are shown as how often the clone was seen (once, few, many) or a class if it is expanded.

.	TRBV6-6	TRBJ1-2	medium-sized	TGTGCCAGCAGTTACGGTCCCTCAGGCAGCTATGGCTACACCTTC	CASSYGPSGSYGYTF
TRBD1	TRBV18	TRBJ1-2	few	TGTGCCAGCTCACCAGGGTACGGGTCCACAGGGGAGGCTGGCTACACCTTC	CASSPGYGSTGEAGYTF
TRBD2	TRBV6-4	TRBJ2-1	many	TGTGCCAGCAGCAAGCGGGGGGGCCTCTTCCATGAGCAGTTCTTC	CASSKRGGLFHEQFF
.	TRBV28	TRBJ2-4	many	TGTGCCAGCAGCTTGGGGGGAAGAGCCGGAAACATTCAGTACTTC	CASSLGGRAGNIQYF
.	TRBV2	TRBJ2-3	many	TGTGCCAGCACGCTTCGGACAGGCACAGATACGCAGTATTTT	CASTLRTGTDTQYF
.	TRBV28	TRBJ2-7	many	TGTGCCACAGGCCCTTCCTCCTACGAGCAGTACTTC	CATGPSSYEQYF
TRBD2	TRBV10-3	TRBJ2-5	many	TGTGCCATCAGCTCCCGGGGGGGTCGGGAGACCCAGTACTTC	CAISSRGGRETQYF
.	TRBV28	TRBJ1-2	many	TGTGCCAGCAGTTTATCCGGGGCGGAGGGCTACACCTTC	CASSLSGAEGYTF
.	TRBV11-1	TRBJ1-1	medium-sized	TGTGCCAGCAGCCATCCGGGACCCTCGAACACTGAAGCTTTCTTT	CASSHPGPSNTEAFF
.	TRBV15	TRBJ1-1	many	TGTGCCACCAGCAGAGATGGCGGGAACACTGAAGCTTTCTTT	CATSRDGGNTEAFF
TRBD1	TRBV5-6	TRBJ2-7	medium-sized	TGTGCCAGCAGCGGGACAGGGCTCACCTACGAGCAGTACTTC	CASSGTGLTYEQYF